The next 19 T cell receptor beta chains were all read from a single sample in a study of cytomegalovirus exposure and HLA in healthy donors. The PCR ran on 60 Vbeta and 13 Jbeta primers. Assay: immunoSEQ multiplex PCR; the TCRdb copy retains only in-frame clones and omits some. Of 250,000 to 350,000 clones in the sample, about nine tenths were seen once. Sample: PBMCs. The receptor set was obtained from a man aged 35 to 55 in good health and CMV-seropositive.

J is TRBJ2-3 and V is TRBV7-2; 7 bases are shared with TRBD1. There are 15 residues in the CDR3. The V gene end was trimmed by 4 bases and the J gene end by 4 bases; junction bases not matched to a gene: 8. Germline lookup yields CDR1 SGHTA and CDR2 FQGNSA. The CDR3 sequence is CASSSKNRGPDTQYF. The CDR3 region has the DNA TGTGCCAGCAGCTCAAAAAACAGGGGCCCAGATACGCAGTATTTT.

V is TRBV27 and J is TRBJ2-1; 9 positions agree with TRBD1. With V trimmed by 6 bases and J by 6 bases, 12 bases remained unmatched. The CDR3 covers 16 residues. The germline V gene has CDR1 MNHEY and CDR2 SMNVEV (reference sequence). Written as DNA, the CDR3 is TGTGCCAGCAGGTCCGAGGGACAGGGTAGAGGCAATGAGCAGTTCTTC. Encoded protein: CASRSEGQGRGNEQFF.

The chain has TRBV28 and TRBJ1-3; D is uncertain. The V end was cut by 0 bases, the J end by 0 bases, with 6 bases between. CDR3 length: 15 residues. Germline CDR1 reads MDHEN; CDR2 reads SYDVKM. In DNA form, the CDR3 reads TGTGCCAGCAGTTTATGGGCCATCTCTGGAAACACCATATATTTT. Translating gives CASSLWAISGNTIYF.

This rearrangement joins TRBV2 to TRBJ1-6, with 7 bases matching TRBD1. The CDR3 length is 13 residues. From germline, CDR1 is SNHLY and CDR2 FYNNEI. With 5 bases clipped from V and 9 bases from J, the junction kept 4 bases outside the gene matches. For the CDR3, the DNA is TGTGCCAGCAGTCGACAGGGCGGTTCACCCCTCCACTTT. It specifies CASSRQGGSPLHF.

In DNA, the CDR3 is TGCAGCGCCGGGGGGCAGGTGAATGAAAAACTGTTTTTT. It is translated as CSAGGQVNEKLFF. The chain carries TRBV29-1 and TRBJ1-4; tentatively, D is TRBD1 (6 bases). The CDR3 is 13 amino acids. Germline assignment: CDR1 SQVTM and CDR2 ANQGSEA. V lost 7 bases to trimming and J lost 5 bases, with 14 bases between them.

J is TRBJ2-1 and V is TRBV6-5, with D possibly being TRBD2 (6 bases). V gave up 5 bases and J gave up 4 bases, with 12 bases separating them. Germline V gene sequence: CDR1 MNHEY, CDR2 SVGAGI. The CDR3 totals 14 residues. CDR3 residues: CASSTGVGYNEQFF. The CDR3 DNA is TGTGCCAGCAGTACGGGAGTGGGGTACAATGAGCAGTTCTTC.

This sequence joins TRBV7-6 and TRBJ2-7, with 9 bases that match TRBD2. This CDR3 is built from 15 residues. Trimming took 0 bases from V and 7 from J; bases not matched to a gene: 7. Per germline, CDR1 SGHVS and CDR2 FNYEAQ. CDR3 coding DNA: TGTGCCAGCAGCTTAGCTAGCGGGAGAGGCTATGAGCAGTACTTC. This encodes CASSLASGRGYEQYF.

The chain has TRBV19 and TRBJ2-2, with 7 bases that match TRBD2. The CDR3 has 17 amino acids. Germline-derived CDR1 and CDR2 are LNHDA and SQIVND (reference sequence). V was clipped by 0 bases and J by 4 bases; unmatched bases: 8. CDR3 DNA sequence: TGTGCCAGTAGTATAGAAATATTAGCGGGTGTCACCGGGGAGCTGTTTTTT. Translated: CASSIEILAGVTGELFF.

This sequence joins TRBV5-4 and TRBJ1-1; D unclear. This CDR3 contains 9 residues. Germline V gives CDR1 SGHNT, CDR2 YYREEE (reference sequence). The CDR3 sequence is CASDTEAFF. CDR3 coding DNA: TGTGCTTCAGACACTGAAGCTTTCTTT.

V gene TRBV4-2 combines with J gene TRBJ2-3, with 8 bases matching TRBD1. Germline CDR1 is LGHNA and CDR2 is YNFKEQ. The CDR3 sequence is 20 residues long. The trim removed 3 bases at V and 1 base at J, leaving 18 bases unmatched. Here the CDR3 DNA reads TGTGCCAGCAGCCAGACCCGGACAGGGACCCACTTTGAACGCACAGATACGCAGTATTTT. Protein sequence: CASSQTRTGTHFERTDTQYF.

The rearrangement links TRBV28 to TRBJ1-2; D may be TRBD1 (6 bases). The CDR3 has 15 residues. Trimming pared 5 bases from V and 4 bases from J, leaving 17 bases between. Germline lookup yields CDR1 MDHEN and CDR2 SYDVKM. CDR3 residues: CASSPYRARGYGYTF. The CDR3 nucleotides are TGTGCCAGCAGTCCATACAGGGCAAGGGGCTATGGCTACACCTTC.

This chain connects TRBV6-6 to TRBJ2-1; D call uncertain. The CDR3 loop spans 13 amino acids. Germline CDR1 and CDR2: MNHNY and SVGAGI (reference sequence). The germline V and J ends were trimmed by 2 bases and 6 bases, with 8 bases remaining between them. CDR3 sequence: CASSYLNPNEQFF. In DNA, the CDR3 is TGTGCCAGCAGTTACCTAAACCCCAATGAGCAGTTCTTC.

This clone was detected a few times. This chain links TRBV5-6 with TRBJ2-7, with 9 nucleotides matching TRBD2. CDR3 size: 14 residues. Germline loops: CDR1 SGHDT, CDR2 YYEEEE. V lost 0 bases, J lost 4 bases, and 2 bases stayed unmatched. CDR3 loop: CASSLELAGYEQYF. As DNA, the CDR3 is TGTGCCAGCAGCTTGGAACTAGCGGGTTACGAGCAGTACTTC.

V and J are TRBV27 and TRBJ2-7; 8 bases agree with TRBD2. The CDR3 covers 14 residues. In germline, CDR1 is MNHEY, CDR2 SMNVEV (reference sequence). V lost 5 bases, J lost 4 bases, and 7 bases stayed unmatched. CDR3 loop: CASSPLGGGYEQYF. The DNA for the CDR3 is TGTGCCAGCAGTCCACTGGGCGGGGGGTACGAGCAGTACTTC.

The V call is TRBV18, the J call TRBJ2-5; 8 positions agree with TRBD2. Germline V lookup: CDR1 KGHSH, CDR2 LQKENI. This CDR3 is 16 amino acids long. Trimming took 3 bases from V and 4 from J; bases not matched to a gene: 10. CDR3 in amino acids: CASSPSAGGRGETQYF. CDR3 DNA: TGTGCCAGCTCACCCTCGGCGGGAGGCCGGGGAGAGACCCAGTACTTC.

This clone showed up just a few times. The chain uses TRBV11-2 and TRBJ2-3, with TRBD1 matching over 8 bases. Germline V gene lookup returns CDR1 SGHAT and CDR2 FQNNGV. The V segment lost 1 base and the J segment 6 bases; nucleotides outside the gene matches: 3. CDR3 length equals 14 residues. DNA for the CDR3: TGTGCCAGCAGCTTAGTGCCAGGGGGCGATACGCAGTATTTT. Its protein product is CASSLVPGGDTQYF.

This clone was recorded once. The chain employs TRBV28 and TRBJ2-3; D is ambiguous. The CDR3 loop spans 15 amino acids. Deletions cut 6 bases from V and 2 bases from J, with 15 bases between. The germline CDR1 and CDR2 sequences are MDHEN and SYDVKM. In DNA form, the CDR3 reads TGTGCCAGCAGCCTACCGACTCAACTCACAGATACGCAGTATTTT. Protein product: CASSLPTQLTDTQYF.

J is TRBJ2-7 and V is TRBV18; maybe TRBD1 (6 bases). This CDR3 region has 13 residues. From germline, CDR1 is KGHSH and CDR2 LQKENI. The germline V and J ends were trimmed by 3 bases and 8 bases, with 14 bases remaining between them. The CDR3 spells CASSPSLRDKQYF. CDR3 coding DNA: TGTGCCAGCTCACCTTCACTCCGGGACAAGCAGTACTTC.

The chain employs TRBV29-1 and TRBJ2-5; tentatively, D is TRBD1 (5 bases). The tail of the sequence fits TRBJ2-7 better, so the J call may be wrong. This CDR3 comprises 11 residues. From germline, CDR1 is SQVTM and CDR2 ANQGSEA. CDR3 DNA: TGCAGCGTCCGACAGATGTACGAGCAGTACTTC. Translation gives CSVRQMYEQYF.